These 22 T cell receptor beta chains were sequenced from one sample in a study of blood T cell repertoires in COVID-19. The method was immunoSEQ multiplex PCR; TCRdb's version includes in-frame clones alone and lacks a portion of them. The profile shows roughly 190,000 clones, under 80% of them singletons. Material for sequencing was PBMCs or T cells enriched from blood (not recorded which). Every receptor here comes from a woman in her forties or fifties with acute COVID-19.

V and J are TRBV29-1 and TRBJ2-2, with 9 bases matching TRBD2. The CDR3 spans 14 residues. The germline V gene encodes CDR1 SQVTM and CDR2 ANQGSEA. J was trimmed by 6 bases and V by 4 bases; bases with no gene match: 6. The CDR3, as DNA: TGCAGCGTTGGTCGAGCGGGGGGTGCCGGGGAGCTGTTTTTT. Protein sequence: CSVGRAGGAGELFF.

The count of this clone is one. The CDR3 nucleotides are TGTGCCACCAGTGGCAAACAGGGCTGGGAAGAGACCCAGTACTTC. Translating gives CATSGKQGWEETQYF. This sequence joins TRBV24-1 and TRBJ2-5, with D possibly being TRBD1 (6 bases). CDR3 size: 15 residues. V lost 5 bases and J 3 bases, leaving 15 bases between the germline ends. Germline V gene data show CDR1 as KGHDR and CDR2 as SFDVKD.

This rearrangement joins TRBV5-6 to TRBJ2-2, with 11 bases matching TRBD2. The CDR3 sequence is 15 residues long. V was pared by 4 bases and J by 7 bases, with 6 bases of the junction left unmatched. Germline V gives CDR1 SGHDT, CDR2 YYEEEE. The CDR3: CASSQGLAVGGELFF. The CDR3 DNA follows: TGTGCCAGCAGCCAGGGACTAGCGGTGGGCGGGGAGCTGTTTTTT. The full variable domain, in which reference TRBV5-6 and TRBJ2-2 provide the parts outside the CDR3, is DAGVTQSPTHLIKTRGQQVTLRCSPKSGHDTVSWYQQALGQGPQFIFQYYEEEERQRGNFPDRFSGHQFPNYSSELNVNALLLGDSALYLCASSQGLAVGGELFFGEGSRLTVL.

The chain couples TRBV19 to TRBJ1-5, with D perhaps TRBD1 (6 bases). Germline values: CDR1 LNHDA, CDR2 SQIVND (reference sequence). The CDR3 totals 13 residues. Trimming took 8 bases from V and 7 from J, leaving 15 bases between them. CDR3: CASSQGLEQPQHF. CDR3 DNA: TGTGCCAGTTCCCAGGGGCTAGAACAGCCCCAGCATTTT. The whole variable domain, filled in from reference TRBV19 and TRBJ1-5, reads DGGITQSPKYLFRKEGQNVTLSCEQNLNHDAMYWYRQDPGQGLRLIYYSQIVNDFQKGDIAEGYSVSREKKESFPLTVTSAQKNPTAFYLCASSQGLEQPQHFGDGTRLSIL.

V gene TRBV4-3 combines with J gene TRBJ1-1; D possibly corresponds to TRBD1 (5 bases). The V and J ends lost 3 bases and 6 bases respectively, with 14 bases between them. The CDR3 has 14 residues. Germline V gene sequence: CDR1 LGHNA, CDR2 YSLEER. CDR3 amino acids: CASSHRGSGAEAFF. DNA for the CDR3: TGCGCCAGCAGCCACAGAGGTTCGGGGGCTGAAGCTTTCTTT.

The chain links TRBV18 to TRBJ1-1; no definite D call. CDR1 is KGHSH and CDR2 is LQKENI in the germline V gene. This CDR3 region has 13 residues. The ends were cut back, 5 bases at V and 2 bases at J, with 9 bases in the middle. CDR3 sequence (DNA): TGTGCCAGCTCATCTTCCTCCAACACTGAAGCTTTCTTT. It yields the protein CASSSSSNTEAFF.

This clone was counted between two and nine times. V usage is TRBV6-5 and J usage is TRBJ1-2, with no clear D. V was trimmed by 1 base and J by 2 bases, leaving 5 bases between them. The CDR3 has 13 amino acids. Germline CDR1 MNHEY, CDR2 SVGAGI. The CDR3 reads CASSYYWNYGYTF. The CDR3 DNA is TGTGCCAGCAGTTACTACTGGAACTATGGCTACACCTTC.

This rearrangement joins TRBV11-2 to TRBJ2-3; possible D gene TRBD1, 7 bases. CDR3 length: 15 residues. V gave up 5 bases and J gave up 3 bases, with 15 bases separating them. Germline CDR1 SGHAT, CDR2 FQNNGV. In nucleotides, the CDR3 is TGTGCCAGCAGCATGCGACAGGGAGGTACAGATACGCAGTATTTT. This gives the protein CASSMRQGGTDTQYF.

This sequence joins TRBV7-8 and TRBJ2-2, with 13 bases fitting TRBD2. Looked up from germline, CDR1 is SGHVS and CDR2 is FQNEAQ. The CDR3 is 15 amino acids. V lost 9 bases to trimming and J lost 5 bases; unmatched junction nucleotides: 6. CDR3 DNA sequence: TGTGCCAGAGCCGGGACTAGCGGGGATACCGGGGAGCTGTTTTTT. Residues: CARAGTSGDTGELFF.

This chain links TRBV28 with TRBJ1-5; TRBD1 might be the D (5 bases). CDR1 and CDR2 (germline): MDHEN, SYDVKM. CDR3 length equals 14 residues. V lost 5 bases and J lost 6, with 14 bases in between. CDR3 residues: CASSPQGGVQPQHF. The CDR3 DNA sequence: TGTGCCAGCAGTCCCCAGGGAGGAGTTCAGCCCCAGCATTTT.

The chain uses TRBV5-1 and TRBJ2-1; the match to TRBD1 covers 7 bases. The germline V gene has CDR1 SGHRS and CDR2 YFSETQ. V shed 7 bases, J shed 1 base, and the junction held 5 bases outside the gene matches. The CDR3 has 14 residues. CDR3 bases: TGCGCCAGCCGACAGGGTCGGTCCTACAATGAGCAGTTCTTC. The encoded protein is CASRQGRSYNEQFF.

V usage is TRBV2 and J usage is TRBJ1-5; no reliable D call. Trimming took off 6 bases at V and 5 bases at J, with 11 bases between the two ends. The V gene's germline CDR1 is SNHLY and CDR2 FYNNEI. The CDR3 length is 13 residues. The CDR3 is CASREGRDQPQHF. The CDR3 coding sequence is TGTGCCAGCAGGGAGGGTCGGGATCAGCCCCAGCATTTT.

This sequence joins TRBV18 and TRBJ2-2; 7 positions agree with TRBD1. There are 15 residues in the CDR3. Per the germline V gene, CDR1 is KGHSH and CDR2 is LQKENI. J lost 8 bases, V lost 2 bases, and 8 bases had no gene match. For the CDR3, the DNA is TGTGCCAGCTCACCAGAGGGGGCCCGGAGAGGGGAGCTGTTTTTT. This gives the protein CASSPEGARRGELFF. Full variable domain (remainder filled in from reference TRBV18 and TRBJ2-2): NAGVMQNPRHLVRRRGQEARLRCSPMKGHSHVYWYRQLPEEGLKFMVYLQKENIIDESGMPKERFSAEFPKEGPSILRIQQVVRGDSAAYFCASSPEGARRGELFFGEGSRLTVL.

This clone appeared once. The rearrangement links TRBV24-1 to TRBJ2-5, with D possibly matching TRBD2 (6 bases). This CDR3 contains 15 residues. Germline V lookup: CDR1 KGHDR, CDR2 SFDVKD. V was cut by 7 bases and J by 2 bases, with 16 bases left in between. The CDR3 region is CATRGSGASQETQYF. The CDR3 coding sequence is TGTGCCACCAGGGGGTCGGGAGCCTCTCAAGAGACCCAGTACTTC.

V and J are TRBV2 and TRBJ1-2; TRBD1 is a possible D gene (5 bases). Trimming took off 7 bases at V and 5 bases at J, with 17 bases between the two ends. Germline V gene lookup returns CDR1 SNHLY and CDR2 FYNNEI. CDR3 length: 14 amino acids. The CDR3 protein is CASTGEGRGYGYTF. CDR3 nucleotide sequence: TGTGCCAGCACGGGAGAGGGAAGGGGATATGGCTACACCTTC.

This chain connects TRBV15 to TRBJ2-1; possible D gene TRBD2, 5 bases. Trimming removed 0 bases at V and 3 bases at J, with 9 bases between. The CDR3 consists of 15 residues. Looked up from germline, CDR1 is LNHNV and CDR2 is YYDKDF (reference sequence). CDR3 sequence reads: CATSRDNRDYNEQFF. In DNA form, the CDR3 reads TGTGCCACCAGCAGAGACAACCGGGACTACAATGAGCAGTTCTTC.

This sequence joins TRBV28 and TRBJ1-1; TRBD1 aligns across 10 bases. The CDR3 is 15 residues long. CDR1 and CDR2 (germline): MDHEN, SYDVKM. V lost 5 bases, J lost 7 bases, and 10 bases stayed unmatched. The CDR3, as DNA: TGTGCCAGCAGTATGGGGACAGGGGCCTTCTATGAAGCTTTCTTT. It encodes CASSMGTGAFYEAFF.

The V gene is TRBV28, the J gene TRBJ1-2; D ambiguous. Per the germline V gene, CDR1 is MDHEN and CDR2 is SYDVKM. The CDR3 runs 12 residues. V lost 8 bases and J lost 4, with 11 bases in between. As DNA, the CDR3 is TGTGCCAGCCTGTCCCCCGGCTATGGCTACACCTTC. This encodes CASLSPGYGYTF.

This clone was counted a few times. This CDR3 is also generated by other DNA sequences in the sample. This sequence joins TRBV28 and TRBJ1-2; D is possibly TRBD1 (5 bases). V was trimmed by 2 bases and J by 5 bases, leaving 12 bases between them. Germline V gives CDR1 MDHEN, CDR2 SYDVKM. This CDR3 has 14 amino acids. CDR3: CASSLTGGGYGYTF. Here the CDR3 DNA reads TGTGCCAGCAGTTTAACGGGGGGTGGGTATGGCTACACCTTC.

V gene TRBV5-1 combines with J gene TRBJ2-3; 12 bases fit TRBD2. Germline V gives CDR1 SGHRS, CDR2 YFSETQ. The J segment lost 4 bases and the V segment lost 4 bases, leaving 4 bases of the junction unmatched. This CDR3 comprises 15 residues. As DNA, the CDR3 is TGCGCCAGCAGCCGACTAGCGGGGGAGGCAGATACGCAGTATTTT. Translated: CASSRLAGEADTQYF.

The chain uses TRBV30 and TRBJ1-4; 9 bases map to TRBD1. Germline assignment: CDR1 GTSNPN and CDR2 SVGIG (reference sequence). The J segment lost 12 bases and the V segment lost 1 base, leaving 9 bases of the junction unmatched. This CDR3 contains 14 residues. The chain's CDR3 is CAWSATGGRFELFF. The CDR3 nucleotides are TGTGCCTGGAGTGCGACAGGGGGGAGGTTCGAACTGTTTTTT.

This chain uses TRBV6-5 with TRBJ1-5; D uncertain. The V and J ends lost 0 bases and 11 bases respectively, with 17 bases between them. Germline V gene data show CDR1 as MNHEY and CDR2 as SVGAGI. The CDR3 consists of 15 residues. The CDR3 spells CASSYSRGPGVTQHF. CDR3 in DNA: TGTGCCAGCAGTTACTCGAGAGGGCCGGGAGTGACCCAGCATTTT.